This record concerns one T cell receptor (beta chain) sequence. Antigen unknown. The data belong to a study of Tregs in tolerant kidney transplant recipients. Profiling relied on immunoSEQ multiplex PCR, and the TCRdb table lists in-frame clones only, not all of them. The data show about 1,800 clones, about 64% seen once. There are 18 residues in the CDR3. V was clipped by 3 bases and J by 5 bases, with 20 bases between them. The germline V gene has CDR1 SGHTA and CDR2 FQGTGA. This receptor was obtained from a human donor in good health. Specimen: CD8+ T cells from blood cultured with allogeneic cells. The rearrangement uses TRBV7-3 and TRBJ2-6; weak D call: TRBD1 (5 bases). CDR3 nucleotide sequence: TGTGCCAGCAGCTTCGTCCTCTGGACAACACTCTGGGCCAACGTCCTGACTTTC. This translates into CASSFVLWTTLWANVLTF. The variable domain in full, with the rest retrieved from reference TRBV7-3 and TRBJ2-6, is GAGVSQTPSNKVTEKGKYVELRCDPISGHTALYWYRQSLGQGPEFLIYFQGTGAADDSGLPNDRFFAVRPEGSVSTLKIQRTERGDSAVYLCASSFVLWTTLWANVLTFGAGSRLTVL.